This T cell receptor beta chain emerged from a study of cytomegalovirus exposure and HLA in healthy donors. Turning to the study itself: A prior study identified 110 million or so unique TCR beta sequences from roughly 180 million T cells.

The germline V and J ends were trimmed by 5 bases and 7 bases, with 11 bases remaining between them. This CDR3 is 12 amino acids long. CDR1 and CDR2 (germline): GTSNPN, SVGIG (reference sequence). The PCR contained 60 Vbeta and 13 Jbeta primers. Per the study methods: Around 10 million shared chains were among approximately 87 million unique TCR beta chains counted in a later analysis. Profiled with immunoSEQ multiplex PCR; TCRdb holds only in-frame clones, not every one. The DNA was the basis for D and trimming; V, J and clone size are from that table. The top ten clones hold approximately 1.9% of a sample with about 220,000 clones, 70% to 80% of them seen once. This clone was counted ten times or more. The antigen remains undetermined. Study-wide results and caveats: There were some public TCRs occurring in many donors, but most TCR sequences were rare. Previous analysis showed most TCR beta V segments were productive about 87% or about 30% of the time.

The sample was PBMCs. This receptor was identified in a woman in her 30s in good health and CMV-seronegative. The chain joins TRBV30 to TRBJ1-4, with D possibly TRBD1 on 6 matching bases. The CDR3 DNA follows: TGTGCCTGGGCCCAGGGGAGTGAAAAACTGTTTTTT. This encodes CAWAQGSEKLFF.